The entry below describes one T cell receptor beta chain. This sample was taken from a study of OX40 agonist ivuxolimab in advanced cancers. The CDR3 is made up of 14 amino acids. The V and J ends lost 4 bases and 6 bases, in that order; junction bases with no gene match: 8. The V gene's germline CDR1 is SGHTA and CDR2 FQGTGA. Assay: immunoSEQ multiplex PCR; the TCRdb copy retains only in-frame clones and omits some. The sample lists roughly 70,000 clones, 80% to 85% occurring once. This TCR came from an adult with an advanced solid tumor such as melanoma, head and neck, liver or kidney cancer. The specimen comprised CD4+ or CD8+ T cells sorted from blood, sampled in a trial of the OX40 agonist ivuxolimab. J is TRBJ2-7 and V is TRBV7-3; 8 bases agree with TRBD2. The CDR3 spells CASSSTAGAGEQYF. In nucleotides, the CDR3 is TGTGCCAGCAGCTCTACAGCGGGAGCCGGCGAGCAGTACTTC.